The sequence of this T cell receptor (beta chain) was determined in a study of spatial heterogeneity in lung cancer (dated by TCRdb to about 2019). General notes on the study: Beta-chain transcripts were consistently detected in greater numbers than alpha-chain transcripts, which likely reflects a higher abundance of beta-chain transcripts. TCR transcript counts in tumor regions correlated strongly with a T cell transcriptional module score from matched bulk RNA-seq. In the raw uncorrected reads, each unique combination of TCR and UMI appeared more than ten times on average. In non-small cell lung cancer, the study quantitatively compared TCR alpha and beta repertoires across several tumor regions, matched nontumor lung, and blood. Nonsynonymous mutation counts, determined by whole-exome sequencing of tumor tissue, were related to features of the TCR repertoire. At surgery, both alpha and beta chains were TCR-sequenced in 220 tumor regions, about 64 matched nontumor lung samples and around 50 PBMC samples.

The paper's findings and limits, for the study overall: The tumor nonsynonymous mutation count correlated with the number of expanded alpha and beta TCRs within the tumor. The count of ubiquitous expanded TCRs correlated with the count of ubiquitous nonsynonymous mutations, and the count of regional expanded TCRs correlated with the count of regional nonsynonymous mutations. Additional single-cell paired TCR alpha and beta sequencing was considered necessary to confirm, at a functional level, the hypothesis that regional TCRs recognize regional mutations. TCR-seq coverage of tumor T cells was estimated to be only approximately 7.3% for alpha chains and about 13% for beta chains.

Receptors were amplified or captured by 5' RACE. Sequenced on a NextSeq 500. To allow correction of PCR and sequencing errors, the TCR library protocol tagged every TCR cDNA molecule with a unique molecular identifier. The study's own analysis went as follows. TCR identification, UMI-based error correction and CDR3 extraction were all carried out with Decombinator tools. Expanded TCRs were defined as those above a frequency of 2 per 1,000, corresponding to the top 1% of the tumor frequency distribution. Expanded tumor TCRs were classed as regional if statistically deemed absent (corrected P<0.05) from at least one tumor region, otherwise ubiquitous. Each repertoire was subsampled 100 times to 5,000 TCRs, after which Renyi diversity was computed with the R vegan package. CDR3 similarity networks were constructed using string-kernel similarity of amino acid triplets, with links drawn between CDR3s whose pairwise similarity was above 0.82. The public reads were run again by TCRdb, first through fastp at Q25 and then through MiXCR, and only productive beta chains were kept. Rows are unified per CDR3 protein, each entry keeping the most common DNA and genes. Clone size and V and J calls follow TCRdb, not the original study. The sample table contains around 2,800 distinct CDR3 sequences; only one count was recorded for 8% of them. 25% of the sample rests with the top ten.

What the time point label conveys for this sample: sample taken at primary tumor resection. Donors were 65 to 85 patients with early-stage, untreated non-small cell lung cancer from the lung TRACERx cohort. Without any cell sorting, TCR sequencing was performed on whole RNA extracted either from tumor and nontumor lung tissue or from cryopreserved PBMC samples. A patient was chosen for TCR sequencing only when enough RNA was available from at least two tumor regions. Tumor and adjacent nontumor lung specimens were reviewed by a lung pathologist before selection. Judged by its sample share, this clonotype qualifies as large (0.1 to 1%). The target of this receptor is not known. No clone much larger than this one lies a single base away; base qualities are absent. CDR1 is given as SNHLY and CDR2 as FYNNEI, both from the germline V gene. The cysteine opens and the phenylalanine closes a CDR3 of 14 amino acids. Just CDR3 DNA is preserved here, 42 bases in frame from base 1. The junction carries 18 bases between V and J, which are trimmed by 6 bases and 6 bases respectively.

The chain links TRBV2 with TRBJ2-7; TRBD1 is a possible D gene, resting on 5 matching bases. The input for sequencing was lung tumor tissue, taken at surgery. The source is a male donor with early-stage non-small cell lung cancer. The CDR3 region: CASRGAGRGSEQYF. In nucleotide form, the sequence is TGTGCCAGCAGAGGAGCAGGGCGCGGATCCGAGCAGTACTTC.